This TCR beta chain was recorded in a study of cytomegalovirus exposure and HLA in healthy donors. Trimming cost V 4 bases and J 0 bases, with 10 bases left between them. Germline lookup yields CDR1 SGHTA and CDR2 FQGNSA. The CDR3 contains 15 residues. Amplification used 60 Vbeta primers and 13 Jbeta primers. The protocol was immunoSEQ multiplex PCR, while the TCRdb copy is restricted to in-frame clones and leaves out a portion. This sample yields about 120,000 clones, of which 55% to 75% are seen a single time; 6.5% to 9% belongs to the top ten. The sample taken for sequencing was PBMCs. The V and J genes are TRBV7-2 and TRBJ1-3, with D tentatively TRBD1 (6 bases). This receptor was obtained from a woman between 40 and 50 years old in good health and CMV-seropositive. This CDR3 reads CASSSTGSSGNTIYF. Here the CDR3 DNA reads TGTGCCAGCAGCTCCACAGGGTCCTCTGGAAACACCATATATTTT. Together with reference TRBV7-2 and TRBJ1-3, the CDR3 gives the full variable domain: GAGVSQSPSNKVTEKGKDVELRCDPISGHTALYWYRQSLGQGLEFLIYFQGNSAPDKSGLPSDRFSAERTGGSVSTLTIQRTQQEDSAVYLCASSSTGSSGNTIYFGEGSWLTVV.